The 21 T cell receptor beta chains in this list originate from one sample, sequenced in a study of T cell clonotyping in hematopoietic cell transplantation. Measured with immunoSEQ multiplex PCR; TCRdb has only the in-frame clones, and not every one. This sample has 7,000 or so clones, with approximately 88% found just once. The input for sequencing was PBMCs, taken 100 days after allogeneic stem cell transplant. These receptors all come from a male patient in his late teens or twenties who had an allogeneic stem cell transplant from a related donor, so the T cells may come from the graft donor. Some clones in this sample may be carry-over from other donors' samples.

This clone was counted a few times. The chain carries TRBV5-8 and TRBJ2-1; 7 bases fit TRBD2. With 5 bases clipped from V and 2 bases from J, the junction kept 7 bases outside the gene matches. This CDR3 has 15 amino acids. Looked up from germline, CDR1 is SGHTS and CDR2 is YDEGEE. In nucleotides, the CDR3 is TGTGCCAGCAGTTTCGGGACTACCCCCTACAATGAGCAGTTCTTC. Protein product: CASSFGTTPYNEQFF.

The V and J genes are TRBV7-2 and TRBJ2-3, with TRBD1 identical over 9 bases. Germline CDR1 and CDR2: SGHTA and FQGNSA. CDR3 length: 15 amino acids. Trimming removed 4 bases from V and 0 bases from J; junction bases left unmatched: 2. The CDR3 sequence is CASSYRGQSTDTQYF. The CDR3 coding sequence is TGTGCCAGCAGCTACAGGGGGCAAAGCACAGATACGCAGTATTTT.

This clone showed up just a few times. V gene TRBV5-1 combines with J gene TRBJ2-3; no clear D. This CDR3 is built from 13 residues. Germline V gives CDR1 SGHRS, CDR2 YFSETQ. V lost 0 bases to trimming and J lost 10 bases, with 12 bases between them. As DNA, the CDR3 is TGCGCCAGCAGCTTGGCCGGTGGTCCCCCGCAGTATTTT. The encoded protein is CASSLAGGPPQYF.

The CDR3 protein is CASSFYGEAGYGYTF. The CDR3 DNA reads as TGTGCCAGCAGCTTCTATGGGGAGGCGGGCTATGGCTACACCTTC. The chain couples TRBV7-9 to TRBJ1-2; the D is unclear. Germline V gene lookup returns CDR1 SEHNR and CDR2 FQNEAQ (reference sequence). This CDR3 comprises 15 residues. The germline V and J ends were trimmed by 3 bases and 4 bases, with 15 bases remaining between them.

This chain's CDR3 is CAWSRNRDSKSNQPQHF. CDR3 coding DNA: TGTGCCTGGAGTCGGAACCGGGACAGCAAGAGCAATCAGCCCCAGCATTTT. The genes are TRBV30 and TRBJ1-5; 7 positions agree with TRBD1. The CDR3 is 17 residues long. J lost 1 base, V lost 2 bases, and 11 bases had no gene match. CDR1 GTSNPN and CDR2 SVGIG come from the germline V gene (reference sequence).

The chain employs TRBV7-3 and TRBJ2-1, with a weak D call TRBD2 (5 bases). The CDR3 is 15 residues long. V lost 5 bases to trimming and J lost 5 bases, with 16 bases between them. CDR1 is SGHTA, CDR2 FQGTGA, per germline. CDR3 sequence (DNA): TGTGCCAGCAGCCGTGCGGGCGCTAAAGACAATGAGCAGTTCTTC. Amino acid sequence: CASSRAGAKDNEQFF.

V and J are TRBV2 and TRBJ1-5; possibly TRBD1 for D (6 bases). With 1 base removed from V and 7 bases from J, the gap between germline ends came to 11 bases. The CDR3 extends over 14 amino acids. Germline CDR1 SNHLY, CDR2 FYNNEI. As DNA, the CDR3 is TGTGCCAGCAGTGAAGTCGGCAGGGGACAGCCCCAGCATTTT. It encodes CASSEVGRGQPQHF. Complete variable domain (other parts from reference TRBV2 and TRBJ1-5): EPEVTQTPSHQVTQMGQEVILRCVPISNHLYFYWYRQILGQKVEFLVSFYNNEISEKSEIFDDQFSVERPDGSNFTLKIRSTKLEDSAMYFCASSEVGRGQPQHFGDGTRLSIL.

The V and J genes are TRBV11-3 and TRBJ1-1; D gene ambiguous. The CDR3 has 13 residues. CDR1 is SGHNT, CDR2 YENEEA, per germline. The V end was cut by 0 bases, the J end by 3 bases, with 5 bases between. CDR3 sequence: CASSLDRDTEAFF. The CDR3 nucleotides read TGTGCCAGCAGCTTAGATCGGGACACTGAAGCTTTCTTT.

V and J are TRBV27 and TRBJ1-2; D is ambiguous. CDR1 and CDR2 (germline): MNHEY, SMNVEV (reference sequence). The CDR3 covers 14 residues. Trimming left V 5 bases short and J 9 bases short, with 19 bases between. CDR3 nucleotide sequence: TGTGCCAGCAGTCTCACCGGGATCGCGACCCGCTACACCTTC. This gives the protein CASSLTGIATRYTF.

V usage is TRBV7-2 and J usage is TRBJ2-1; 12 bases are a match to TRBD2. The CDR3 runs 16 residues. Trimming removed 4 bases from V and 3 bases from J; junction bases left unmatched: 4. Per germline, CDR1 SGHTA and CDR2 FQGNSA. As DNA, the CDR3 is TGTGCCAGCAGCTCCACACTAGCGGGAGGCTACAATGAGCAGTTCTTC. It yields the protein CASSSTLAGGYNEQFF.

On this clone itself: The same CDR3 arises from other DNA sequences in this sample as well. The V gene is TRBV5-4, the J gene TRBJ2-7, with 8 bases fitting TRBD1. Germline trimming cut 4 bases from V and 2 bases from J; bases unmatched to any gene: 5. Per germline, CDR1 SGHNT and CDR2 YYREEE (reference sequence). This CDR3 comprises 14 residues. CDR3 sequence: CASSMGQATYEQYV. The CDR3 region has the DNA TGTGCCAGCAGCATGGGACAGGCAACCTACGAGCAGTACGTC.

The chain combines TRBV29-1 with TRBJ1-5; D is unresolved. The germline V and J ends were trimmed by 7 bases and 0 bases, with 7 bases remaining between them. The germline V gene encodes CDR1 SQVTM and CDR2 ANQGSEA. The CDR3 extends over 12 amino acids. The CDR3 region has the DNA TGCAGCGCGAAAGTTAGCAATCAGCCCCAGCATTTT. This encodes CSAKVSNQPQHF.

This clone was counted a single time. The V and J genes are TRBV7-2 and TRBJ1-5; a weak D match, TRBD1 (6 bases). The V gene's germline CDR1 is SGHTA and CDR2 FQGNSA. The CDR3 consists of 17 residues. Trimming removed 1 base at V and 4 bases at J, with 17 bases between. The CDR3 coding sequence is TGTGCCAGCAGCTTAGTTGGGGGCGCTCAAGGAAATCAGCCCCAGCATTTT. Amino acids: CASSLVGGAQGNQPQHF.

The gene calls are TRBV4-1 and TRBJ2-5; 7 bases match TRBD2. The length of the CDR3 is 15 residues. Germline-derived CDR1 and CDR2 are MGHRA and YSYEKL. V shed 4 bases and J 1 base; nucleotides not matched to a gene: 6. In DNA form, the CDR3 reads TGCGCCAGCAGCCCCTTAGCGGGTACCCAAGAGACCCAGTACTTC. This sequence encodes CASSPLAGTQETQYF.

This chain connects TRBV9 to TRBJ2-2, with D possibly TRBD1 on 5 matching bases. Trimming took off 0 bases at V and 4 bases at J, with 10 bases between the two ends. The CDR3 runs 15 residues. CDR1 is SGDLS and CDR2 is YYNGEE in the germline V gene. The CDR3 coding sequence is TGTGCCAGCAGCGTAGAGTTAGGGGCCACCGGGGAGCTGTTTTTT. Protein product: CASSVELGATGELFF.

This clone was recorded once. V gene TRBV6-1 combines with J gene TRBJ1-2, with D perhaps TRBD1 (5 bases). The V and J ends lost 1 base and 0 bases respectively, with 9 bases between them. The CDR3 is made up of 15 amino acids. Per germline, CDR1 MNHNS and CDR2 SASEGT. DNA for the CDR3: TGTGCCAGCAGTGAAGGACAGAAAGCTAACTATGGCTACACCTTC. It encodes CASSEGQKANYGYTF.

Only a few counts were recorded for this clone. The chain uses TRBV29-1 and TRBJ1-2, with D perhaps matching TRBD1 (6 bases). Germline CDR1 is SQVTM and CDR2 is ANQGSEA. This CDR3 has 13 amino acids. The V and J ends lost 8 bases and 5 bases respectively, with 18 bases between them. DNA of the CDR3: TGCAGCACTAAGGAGGGGGGGGAATATGGCTACACCTTC. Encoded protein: CSTKEGGEYGYTF.

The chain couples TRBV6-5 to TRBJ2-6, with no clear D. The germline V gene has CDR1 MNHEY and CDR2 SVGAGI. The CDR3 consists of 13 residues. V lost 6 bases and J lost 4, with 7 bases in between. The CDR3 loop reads CASSPPGANVLTF. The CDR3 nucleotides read TGTGCCAGCAGCCCCCCCGGGGCCAACGTCCTGACTTTC.

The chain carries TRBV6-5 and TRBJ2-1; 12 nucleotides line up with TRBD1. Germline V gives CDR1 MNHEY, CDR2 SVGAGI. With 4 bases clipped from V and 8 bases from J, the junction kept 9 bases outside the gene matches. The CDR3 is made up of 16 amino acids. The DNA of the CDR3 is TGTGCCAGCAGTTCCCGGGCAGGGACAGGGGGCGATGAGCAGTTCTTC. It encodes CASSSRAGTGGDEQFF.

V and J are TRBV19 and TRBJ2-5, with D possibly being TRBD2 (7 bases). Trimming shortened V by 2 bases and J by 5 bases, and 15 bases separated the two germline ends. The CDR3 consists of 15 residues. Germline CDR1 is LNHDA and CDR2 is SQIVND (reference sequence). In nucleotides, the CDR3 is TGTGCCAGTAGTATATCTGGGGGGGCTGGTGAGACCCAGTACTTC. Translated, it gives CASSISGGAGETQYF.

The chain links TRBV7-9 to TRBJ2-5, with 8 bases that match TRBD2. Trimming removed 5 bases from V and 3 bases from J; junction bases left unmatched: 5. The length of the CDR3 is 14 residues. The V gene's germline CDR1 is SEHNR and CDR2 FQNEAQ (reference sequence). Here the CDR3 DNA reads TGTGCCAGCAGCCTTACTAGCGGAAAAGAGACCCAGTACTTC. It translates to CASSLTSGKETQYF.